Listed here are 17 T cell receptor beta chains from one sample, sequenced in a study of shared clonotypes between healthy human individuals. Clones were read by immunoSEQ multiplex PCR, and TCRdb kept only the in-frame ones, dropping some. The repertoire has 600,000 to 750,000 clones, 72% of them found once; the top ten carry under 2%. The sequencing sample was made of memory CD4+ T cells sorted from blood. Regarding subset: CD45RA-negative fraction. The origin of the receptors is a woman in her thirties in good health.

This clone has a handful of counts. V gene TRBV28 combines with J gene TRBJ2-5; D is ambiguous. The CDR3 extends over 15 amino acids. V was pared by 5 bases and J by 4 bases, with 17 bases between. CDR1 MDHEN and CDR2 SYDVKM come from the germline V gene. CDR3 amino acids: CASSPSGARTETQYF. As DNA, the CDR3 is TGTGCCAGCAGTCCCTCCGGAGCCCGGACAGAGACCCAGTACTTC.

A note on this clone: This CDR3 is also generated by other DNA sequences in the sample. V usage is TRBV28 and J usage is TRBJ1-2, with D hard to call. V gave up 5 bases and J gave up 3 bases, with 7 bases separating them. CDR3 size: 12 residues. CDR1 is MDHEN, CDR2 SYDVKM, per germline. The CDR3 bases are TGTGCCAGCAGTCGTACGGACTATGGCTACACCTTC. Translation: CASSRTDYGYTF.

The chain employs TRBV10-3 and TRBJ2-3, with D hard to call. V dropped 8 bases and J dropped 3 bases, with 6 bases sitting between them. The CDR3 runs to 11 residues. CDR1 ENHRY and CDR2 SYGVKD come from the germline V gene. The CDR3 sequence: CAIGQTDTQYF. The CDR3 DNA is TGTGCCATCGGGCAGACAGATACGCAGTATTTT.

The chain couples TRBV18 to TRBJ1-2; TRBD1 agrees at 7 bases. The CDR3 is made up of 16 amino acids. Germline loops: CDR1 KGHSH, CDR2 LQKENI. Germline trimming cut 8 bases from V and 7 bases from J; bases unmatched to any gene: 19. CDR3 region: CASTHSPQTGSSGYTF. DNA of the CDR3: TGTGCCAGCACACACTCCCCTCAGACAGGGAGTTCTGGCTACACCTTC.

The chain has TRBV19 and TRBJ1-5; TRBD1 agrees at 10 bases. Germline values: CDR1 LNHDA, CDR2 SQIVND (reference sequence). Trimming at V came to 4 bases and at J to 0 bases, leaving 6 bases not matched to a gene. CDR3 length: 17 amino acids. The CDR3 DNA reads TGTGCCAGTAGTAGGGGACAGGGGACGTTTAGCAATCAGCCCCAGCATTTT. Translation: CASSRGQGTFSNQPQHF. Filled out from reference TRBV19 and TRBJ1-5, the complete variable domain reads DGGITQSPKYLFRKEGQNVTLSCEQNLNHDAMYWYRQDPGQGLRLIYYSQIVNDFQKGDIAEGYSVSREKKESFPLTVTSAQKNPTAFYLCASSRGQGTFSNQPQHFGDGTRLSIL.

On this clone: Other DNA sequences in this sample translate to the same CDR3. V and J are TRBV6-5 and TRBJ1-5; D is unresolved. Germline V CDR1 and CDR2: MNHEY, SVGAGI. The length of the CDR3 is 14 residues. The germline V and J ends were trimmed by 0 bases and 0 bases, with 3 bases remaining between them. CDR3 residues: CASSYSYSNQPQHF. The CDR3 nucleotides are TGTGCCAGCAGTTACTCGTATAGCAATCAGCCCCAGCATTTT.

CDR3 region: CASSRNTGARRQPQHF. The CDR3 DNA follows: TGTGCCAGCAGCAGAAACACAGGGGCGAGGCGTCAGCCCCAGCATTTT. The rearrangement links TRBV21-1 to TRBJ1-5; whether TRBD1, the table's D call, matches the DNA was not checked. TRBV21-1 is a listed pseudogene. The CDR3 loop spans 16 amino acids.

V and J are TRBV29-1 and TRBJ1-1, with a possible D match to TRBD1 (5 bases). The V gene lost 7 bases and the J gene lost 12 bases, with 24 bases spanning the gap. The CDR3 has 13 residues. Germline V CDR1 and CDR2: SQVTM, ANQGSEA. CDR3 residues: CSADDAGLSSTFF. As DNA, the CDR3 is TGCAGCGCCGATGATGCGGGACTTTCTTCTACTTTCTTT.

V gene TRBV5-1 combines with J gene TRBJ1-1; D ambiguous. The V gene's germline CDR1 is SGHRS and CDR2 YFSETQ. There are 13 residues in the CDR3. V was shortened by 0 bases and J by 1 base, with 4 bases between the two germline ends. CDR3 region: CASSLDPNTEAFF. In DNA form, the CDR3 reads TGCGCCAGCAGCTTGGATCCGAACACTGAAGCTTTCTTT.

The chain recombines TRBV2 with TRBJ2-6; D unclear. Germline assignment: CDR1 SNHLY and CDR2 FYNNEI. V dropped 7 bases and J dropped 0 bases, with 7 bases sitting between them. This CDR3 has 14 residues. The CDR3 loop is CASTPSSGANVLTF. The CDR3 bases are TGTGCCAGCACTCCTAGCTCTGGGGCCAACGTCCTGACTTTC.

This clone was detected once. The rearrangement links TRBV2 to TRBJ2-5, with D unclear. Germline V gives CDR1 SNHLY, CDR2 FYNNEI. The CDR3 spans 11 residues. V was pared by 6 bases and J by 2 bases, with 4 bases between. In nucleotides, the CDR3 is TGTGCCAGCAGAGGACAAGAGACCCAGTACTTC. Translated: CASRGQETQYF.

This sequence joins TRBV25-1 and TRBJ2-7; a possible D gene is TRBD1 (5 bases). The ends were cut back, 2 bases at V and 4 bases at J, with 9 bases in the middle. The CDR3 length is 13 residues. CDR1 is MGHDK, CDR2 SYGVNS, per germline. For the CDR3, the DNA is TGTGCCAGCAGTGAACATGACAGATACGAGCAGTACTTC. It translates to CASSEHDRYEQYF.

This clone occurred a few times. V and J are TRBV27 and TRBJ2-7; D ambiguous. With 6 bases removed from V and 7 bases from J, the gap between germline ends came to 13 bases. Germline V gene data show CDR1 as MNHEY and CDR2 as SMNVEV (reference sequence). The length of the CDR3 is 12 residues. The CDR3 sequence: CASRNGHREQYF. Here the CDR3 DNA reads TGTGCCAGCAGGAACGGCCATAGGGAGCAGTACTTC.

The rearrangement joins TRBV29-1 to TRBJ2-3; 13 bases line up with TRBD2. The germline V gene encodes CDR1 SQVTM and CDR2 ANQGSEA. The CDR3 has 13 amino acids. With V trimmed by 6 bases and J by 7 bases, 4 bases remained unmatched. The CDR3 sequence: CSVGLAGMNTQYF. CDR3 coding DNA: TGCAGCGTGGGACTAGCGGGAATGAATACGCAGTATTTT.

J is TRBJ2-1 and V is TRBV10-2; D is possibly TRBD1 or TRBD2 (5 bases each). Trimming removed 6 bases from V and 5 bases from J, with 11 bases in between. The CDR3 is 13 amino acids. Germline V gene data show CDR1 as WSHSY and CDR2 as SAAADI. CDR3 region: CASRGELNNEQFF. CDR3 sequence (DNA): TGCGCCAGCAGGGGGGAGCTAAACAATGAGCAGTTCTTC.

This clone has only one observation. The chain employs TRBV5-4 and TRBJ2-7; D perhaps matches TRBD1 (5 bases). Trimming cost V 4 bases and J 2 bases, with 13 bases left between them. Germline CDR1 is SGHNT and CDR2 is YYREEE (reference sequence). This CDR3 comprises 14 residues. The CDR3 coding sequence is TGTGCCAGCAGCCAGGTCGACAGTACCTACGAGCAGTACTTC. This translates into CASSQVDSTYEQYF.

Points on this clone: The sample holds other DNA sequences that translate to the same CDR3. CDR3 sequence: CASSLVGDNEQFF. The CDR3 DNA sequence: TGTGCCAGCAGTTTAGTCGGGGACAATGAGCAGTTCTTC. The chain is built from TRBV28 and TRBJ2-1, with D maybe TRBD2 (5 bases). V lost 2 bases and J 5 bases, leaving 7 bases between the germline ends. Per the germline V gene, CDR1 is MDHEN and CDR2 is SYDVKM. The CDR3 has 13 amino acids.